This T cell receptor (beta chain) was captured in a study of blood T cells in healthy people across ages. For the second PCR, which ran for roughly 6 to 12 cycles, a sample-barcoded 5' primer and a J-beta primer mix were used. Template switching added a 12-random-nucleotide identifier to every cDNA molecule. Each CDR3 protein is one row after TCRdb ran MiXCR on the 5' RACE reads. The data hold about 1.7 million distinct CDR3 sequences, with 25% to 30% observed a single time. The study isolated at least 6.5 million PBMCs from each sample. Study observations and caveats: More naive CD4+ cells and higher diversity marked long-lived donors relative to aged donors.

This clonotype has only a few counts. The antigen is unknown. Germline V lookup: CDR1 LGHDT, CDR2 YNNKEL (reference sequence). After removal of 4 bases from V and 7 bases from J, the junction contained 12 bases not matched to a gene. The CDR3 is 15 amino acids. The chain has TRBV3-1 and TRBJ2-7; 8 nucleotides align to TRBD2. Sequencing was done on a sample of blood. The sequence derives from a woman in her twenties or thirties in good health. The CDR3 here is CASSRASGGPWEQYF. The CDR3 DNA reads TGTGCCAGCAGCCGGGCCTCGGGAGGGCCCTGGGAGCAGTACTTC.